The source of this TCR beta chain is a study of shared clonotypes between healthy human individuals. The CDR3 has 13 amino acids. Germline V gene sequence: CDR1 MNHNY, CDR2 SVGAGI (reference sequence). Using immunoSEQ multiplex PCR, the repertoire was profiled, and TCRdb retains in-frame clones only, with some absent. The sample holds about 2.1 million clones, roughly 91% seen once. A word on this clone: Relative to the germline gene, one junction end is altered; a read error may explain this. Other DNA sequences in this sample translate to the same CDR3.

It was CD45RO-negative cells, positively selected for CCR7, that made up naive CD8 cells, with terminally differentiated effector memory CD45RA+ cells excluded. Sequences were obtained from naive CD8+ T cells from PBMCs. This clonotype was sampled from a man between 18 and 29 years old in good health. Some clones in this sample may be carry-over from other donors' samples. The genes are TRBV6-6 and TRBJ1-2; D is undetermined. This CDR3 is CASSYVLNYGYTF. CDR3 sequence (DNA): TGTGCCAGCAGTTACGTCCTTAACTATGGCTACACTTTC.